These 18 T cell receptor beta chains share one sample of origin, sequenced in a study of T-cell memory formation after mild COVID-19. TCRdb used MiXCR to reprocess the 5' RACE reads, holding one entry per CDR3 protein. Found here are some 180,000 distinct CDR3 sequences, 10% to 15% of them singletons; the top ten hold roughly 3.3%. Sequencing was performed on PBMCs or a T cell subset sorted from them (not recorded which). The receptor source for this set is a man aged 18 to 29 who had mild COVID-19 (a few samples of this study predate the infection). Cell type and time point are not known.

Points on this clonotype: A much bigger clone sits one base away, suggesting this may be a read error. The chain carries TRBV7-8 and TRBJ2-1; 11 bases fit TRBD2. This CDR3 contains 16 residues. Germline CDR1 is SGHVS and CDR2 is FQNEAQ. The DNA for the CDR3 is TGTGCCAGCAGCGTAGCGGCTAGCGGGGGGTACAATGAGCAGTTCTTC. Amino acid sequence: CASSVAASGGYNEQFF.

This clonotype has a handful of counts. This chain uses TRBV3-1 with TRBJ2-1; weak D call: TRBD2 (7 bases). Trimming removed 6 bases at V and 9 bases at J, with 21 bases between. This CDR3 comprises 15 residues. Germline V gene data show CDR1 as LGHDT and CDR2 as YNNKEL (reference sequence). The CDR3 bases are TGTGCCAGCAGACCTCGGGGGGCCCCTTTTGTTGAGCAGTTCTTC. It codes for CASRPRGAPFVEQFF.

The chain couples TRBV7-9 to TRBJ1-1; 7 nucleotides match TRBD1. CDR1 and CDR2 (germline): SEHNR, FQNEAQ (reference sequence). Trimming removed 8 bases from V and 12 bases from J; junction bases left unmatched: 9. The CDR3 extends over 11 amino acids. The CDR3 bases are TGTGCCAGCGGTAAACAGGGGACGCCTTTCTTT. It specifies CASGKQGTPFF.

V gene TRBV6-6 combines with J gene TRBJ1-1; D ambiguous. The length of the CDR3 is 16 residues. Germline V gene lookup returns CDR1 MNHNY and CDR2 SVGAGI (reference sequence). Trimming removed 0 bases at V and 0 bases at J, with 11 bases between. CDR3 protein: CASSYSRPELNTEAFF. The CDR3 bases are TGTGCCAGCAGTTACTCGAGACCGGAGCTGAACACTGAAGCTTTCTTT.

The rearrangement links TRBV7-2 to TRBJ2-2; possibly TRBD2 for D (7 bases). Trimming stripped 4 bases from V and 9 bases from J, with 15 bases between. The CDR3 extends over 14 amino acids. Per germline, CDR1 SGHTA and CDR2 FQGNSA. CDR3 loop: CASSSWGGGRELFF. CDR3 bases: TGTGCCAGCAGCTCATGGGGCGGGGGCCGGGAGCTGTTTTTT.

This clonotype was seen more than once but under ten times. Written as DNA, the CDR3 is TGTGCCAGCGGGCGGACGGGAGGGGCTAACTATGGCTACACCTTC. Its protein product is CASGRTGGANYGYTF. The rearrangement joins TRBV6-1 to TRBJ1-2; maybe TRBD1 (5 bases). From germline, CDR1 is MNHNS and CDR2 SASEGT. This CDR3 region has 15 residues. V dropped 8 bases and J dropped 0 bases, with 16 bases sitting between them.

This sequence joins TRBV6-6 and TRBJ2-6; tentatively, D is TRBD2 (6 bases). The CDR3 contains 17 residues. Germline CDR1 reads MNHNY; CDR2 reads SVGAGI (reference sequence). Trimming left V 0 bases short and J 0 bases short, with 9 bases between. In nucleotides, the CDR3 is TGTGCCAGCAGTTACTCTAGCGGTAGCTCTGGGGCCAACGTCCTGACTTTC. This gives the protein CASSYSSGSSGANVLTF.

This clonotype was observed a handful of times. This chain uses TRBV4-3 with TRBJ1-5, with no clear D. CDR1 is LGHNA and CDR2 is YSLEER in the germline V gene. The CDR3 contains 15 residues. Trimming shortened V by 1 base and J by 6 bases, and 13 bases separated the two germline ends. The CDR3 nucleotides are TGCGCCAGCAGCCAAGGTTTCTTCGTGGGTCAGCCCCAGCATTTT. Translated: CASSQGFFVGQPQHF.

This clonotype has only a few counts. The chain has TRBV6-6 and TRBJ2-3; D not resolved. The CDR3 sequence is 16 residues long. The germline CDR1 and CDR2 sequences are MNHNY and SVGAGI (reference sequence). Trimming took off 2 bases at V and 2 bases at J, with 14 bases between the two ends. The CDR3 DNA is TGTGCCAGCAGTTACGGCCCTACGACGGACACAGATACGCAGTATTTT. This codes for CASSYGPTTDTDTQYF.

The V call is TRBV12-3 or TRBV12-4, the J call TRBJ1-2, with TRBD1 matching 12 bases. The CDR3 contains 17 residues. With V trimmed by 3 bases and J by 5 bases, 10 bases remained unmatched. The CDR3, as DNA: TGTGCCAGCAGTTTTCCGGGACAGGGGGCGAAAGGATATGGCTACACCTTC. Translated: CASSFPGQGAKGYGYTF.

This clonotype showed up many times. V gene TRBV4-3 combines with J gene TRBJ1-1; D gene unclear. In germline, CDR1 is LGHNA, CDR2 YSLEER. The CDR3 spans 14 residues. V was cut by 0 bases and J by 1 base, with 6 bases left in between. CDR3 DNA sequence: TGCGCCAGCAGCCAAGATATCAGGAACACTGAAGCTTTCTTT. Protein product: CASSQDIRNTEAFF.

The chain employs TRBV12-3 or TRBV12-4 and TRBJ1-4; 8 nucleotides agree with TRBD1. The V and J ends lost 6 bases and 4 bases, in that order; junction bases with no gene match: 4. There are 14 residues in the CDR3. This CDR3 reads CASSFGQGNEKLFF. As DNA, the CDR3 is TGTGCCAGCAGCTTCGGACAGGGTAATGAAAAACTGTTTTTT.

The J gene is TRBJ2-5, the V gene TRBV2, with D maybe TRBD2 (6 bases). This CDR3 region has 14 residues. Looked up from germline, CDR1 is SNHLY and CDR2 is FYNNEI. The V end lost 5 bases, the J end lost 5 bases, and 15 bases lay between the germline ends. The CDR3 DNA reads as TGTGCCAGCAGTCCAAGCACTAGCTGGGAGACCCAGTACTTC. Its translation is CASSPSTSWETQYF.

This chain uses TRBV6-2 or TRBV6-3 with TRBJ2-5; no clear D. The germline CDR1 and CDR2 sequences are MNHEY and SVGEGT. Trimming took off 0 bases at V and 5 bases at J, with 4 bases between the two ends. This CDR3 region has 12 residues. The DNA for the CDR3 is TGTGCCAGCAGTTACTCTTGGGAGACCCAGTACTTC. Residues: CASSYSWETQYF.

In its sample, this clonotype was seen a few times. This rearrangement joins TRBV7-2 to TRBJ2-7; weak D call: TRBD2 (6 bases). Germline assignment: CDR1 SGHTA and CDR2 FQGNSA. V gave up 1 base and J gave up 4 bases, with 14 bases separating them. This CDR3 spans 15 amino acids. CDR3 residues: CASSLVAGTTYEQYF. The CDR3 nucleotides are TGTGCCAGCAGCTTAGTGGCGGGGACCACTTACGAGCAGTACTTC.

This clonotype has a handful of counts. J is TRBJ2-2 and V is TRBV20-1; 8 nucleotides agree with TRBD2. Per germline, CDR1 DFQATT and CDR2 SNEGSKA (reference sequence). The trim removed 2 bases at V and 0 bases at J, leaving 5 bases unmatched. This CDR3 has 16 amino acids. The CDR3 nucleotides are TGCAGTGCTAGAAGCCTTAGCGGGGCGAACACCGGGGAGCTGTTTTTT. It specifies CSARSLSGANTGELFF.

The chain recombines TRBV9 with TRBJ2-3; 13 bases agree with TRBD2. CDR3 length equals 16 residues. V shed 4 bases, J shed 4 bases, and the junction held 6 bases outside the gene matches. Germline assignment: CDR1 SGDLS and CDR2 YYNGEE. The chain's CDR3 is CASSRGLAGFPDTQYF. CDR3 DNA sequence: TGTGCCAGCAGCCGGGGACTAGCGGGGTTCCCAGATACGCAGTATTTT.

This clonotype was counted between two and nine times. The chain combines TRBV12-3 or TRBV12-4 with TRBJ1-2; TRBD1 might be the D (5 bases). The CDR3 runs 14 residues. V lost 6 bases and J 6 bases, leaving 17 bases between the germline ends. CDR3 bases: TGTGCCAGCAGCCGGGCCAGGACATACGATGGCTACACCTTC. It specifies CASSRARTYDGYTF.